The next 14 T cell receptor beta chains were all read from a single sample in a study of immune evolution from preneoplasia to lung adenocarcinoma. The data were produced by immunoSEQ multiplex PCR, yet TCRdb's version contains in-frame clones alone and is incomplete. The sample yields thousands of clones, around 85% seen once. The source material was FFPE adjacent normal lung tissue. The receptors originated from a person between 65 and 80 years old with lung adenocarcinoma.

The V and J genes are TRBV29-1 and TRBJ2-7; tentatively, D is TRBD1 or TRBD2 (5 bases each). This CDR3 region has 14 residues. Trimming stripped 0 bases from V and 3 bases from J, with 12 bases between. Germline V gene data show CDR1 as SQVTM and CDR2 as ANQGSEA. CDR3 in DNA: TGCAGCGTTGAAGATGCCTCAGGGAGCTACGAGCAGTACTTC. It specifies CSVEDASGSYEQYF.

The chain couples TRBV7-9 to TRBJ2-1, with 11 bases lining up with TRBD2. Losses at the gene ends were 3 bases for V and 8 bases for J; bases not matched to a gene: 6. Germline V lookup: CDR1 SEHNR, CDR2 FQNEAQ (reference sequence). This CDR3 is 15 amino acids long. The DNA of the CDR3 is TGTGCCAGCAGCTTTCCTACTAGCGGGAGTGATGAGCAGTTCTTC. It translates to CASSFPTSGSDEQFF.

The chain is built from TRBV28 and TRBJ1-2; D possibly corresponds to TRBD1 (5 bases). Germline CDR1 and CDR2: MDHEN and SYDVKM. Trimming left V 3 bases short and J 5 bases short, with 19 bases between. The CDR3 sequence is 16 residues long. CDR3 in amino acids: CASSFLWGREGYGYTF. In DNA, the CDR3 is TGTGCCAGCAGTTTCCTTTGGGGCAGGGAAGGGTATGGCTACACCTTC.

This sequence joins TRBV5-1 and TRBJ2-3, with D maybe TRBD2 (7 bases). The V and J ends lost 2 bases and 5 bases respectively, with 12 bases between them. Germline V gene data show CDR1 as SGHRS and CDR2 as YFSETQ. The CDR3 length is 14 residues. CDR3 loop: CASSFGGRGDTQYF. DNA of the CDR3: TGCGCCAGCAGCTTCGGGGGGCGAGGAGATACGCAGTATTTT.

This chain joins TRBV2 and TRBJ2-7; 8 nucleotides agree with TRBD2. The CDR3 is 15 amino acids. CDR1 is SNHLY, CDR2 FYNNEI, per germline. V shed 5 bases, J shed 0 bases, and the junction held 6 bases outside the gene matches. CDR3 sequence reads: CASSPTSGSSYEQYF. The CDR3 DNA is TGTGCCAGCAGTCCTACTAGCGGAAGCTCCTACGAGCAGTACTTC.

The rearrangement links TRBV9 to TRBJ2-1; 13 bases are a match to TRBD2. The germline CDR1 and CDR2 sequences are SGDLS and YYNGEE. CDR3 length: 16 amino acids. Unmatched junction bases numbered 10, after V lost 3 bases and J lost 10 bases. The DNA for the CDR3 is TGTGCCAGCAGCGGTGGACTAGCGGGAGAATTTGGCGAGCAGTTCTTC. Amino acid sequence: CASSGGLAGEFGEQFF.

This sequence joins TRBV28 and TRBJ2-7; the D gene is possibly TRBD2 (6 bases). With 4 bases removed from V and 4 bases from J, the gap between germline ends came to 11 bases. This CDR3 has 13 residues. Germline V gene sequence: CDR1 MDHEN, CDR2 SYDVKM. The CDR3 loop reads CASSWAGTYEQYF. CDR3 DNA: TGTGCCAGCAGTTGGGCCGGGACTTACGAGCAGTACTTC.

J is TRBJ2-3 and V is TRBV7-8, with D tentatively TRBD1 or TRBD2 (5 bases each). CDR3 size: 16 residues. CDR1 is SGHVS, CDR2 FQNEAQ, per germline. Trimming pared 5 bases from V and 3 bases from J, leaving 18 bases between. CDR3 loop: CASSLSGRQYTDTQYF. CDR3 sequence (DNA): TGTGCCAGCAGCCTATCGGGACGACAGTATACAGATACGCAGTATTTT.

The V and J genes are TRBV11-3 and TRBJ2-7, with D perhaps matching TRBD2 (6 bases). The CDR3 contains 14 residues. Looked up from germline, CDR1 is SGHNT and CDR2 is YENEEA. With 5 bases removed from V and 0 bases from J, the gap between germline ends came to 11 bases. This CDR3 reads CASSPPDYSYEQYF. The CDR3 nucleotides are TGTGCCAGCAGCCCCCCGGACTACTCCTACGAGCAGTACTTC.

V is TRBV5-1 and J is TRBJ1-2; TRBD1 is a possible D gene (6 bases). The CDR3 spans 16 residues. Trimming removed 0 bases from V and 0 bases from J, with 12 bases in between. In germline, CDR1 is SGHRS, CDR2 YFSETQ. The CDR3 protein is CASSLGQVKANYGYTF. The CDR3 coding sequence is TGCGCCAGCAGCTTGGGACAGGTTAAAGCTAACTATGGCTACACCTTC.

The J gene is TRBJ2-7, the V gene TRBV7-2, with D perhaps matching TRBD1 (5 bases). The V gene lost 5 bases and the J gene lost 4 bases, with 9 bases spanning the gap. Germline V CDR1 and CDR2: SGHTA, FQGNSA. This CDR3 is 12 amino acids long. The CDR3 coding sequence is TGTGCCAGCAGCCGTACAGGTTACGAGCAGTACTTC. Translation gives CASSRTGYEQYF. Full variable domain (missing parts from reference TRBV7-2 and TRBJ2-7): GAGVSQSPSNKVTEKGKDVELRCDPISGHTALYWYRQSLGQGLEFLIYFQGNSAPDKSGLPSDRFSAERTGGSVSTLTIQRTQQEDSAVYLCASSRTGYEQYFGPGTRLTVT.

V gene TRBV5-1 combines with J gene TRBJ2-7, with 7 bases matching TRBD2. CDR3 size: 14 residues. Germline values: CDR1 SGHRS, CDR2 YFSETQ. The V segment lost 5 bases and the J segment 1 base; nucleotides outside the gene matches: 6. The CDR3: CASRDGGNSYEQYF. CDR3 nucleotides: TGCGCCAGCAGAGACGGGGGGAATTCCTACGAGCAGTACTTC.

The chain carries TRBV11-2 and TRBJ2-1; 11 positions match TRBD2. The V and J ends lost 5 bases and 9 bases, in that order; junction bases with no gene match: 15. The length of the CDR3 is 17 residues. Germline V gene lookup returns CDR1 SGHAT and CDR2 FQNNGV. CDR3 residues: CASSPSNSGGASVEQFF. CDR3 DNA sequence: TGTGCCAGCAGCCCATCCAATAGCGGGGGGGCTTCGGTTGAGCAGTTCTTC.

This clone was observed a single time. The rearrangement uses TRBV5-1 and TRBJ2-7, with 7 positions matching TRBD2. The CDR3 covers 24 residues. Unmatched junction bases numbered 44, after V lost 9 bases and J lost 5 bases. CDR1 is SGHRS and CDR2 is YFSETQ in the germline V gene. CDR3 nucleotide sequence: TGCGCCAACAGGCCTCCGTCAGTTGGATCCTATACGAGCGGGAATAGTCCTGGGATCCACGAGCAGTACTTC. This encodes CANRPPSVGSYTSGNSPGIHEQYF.